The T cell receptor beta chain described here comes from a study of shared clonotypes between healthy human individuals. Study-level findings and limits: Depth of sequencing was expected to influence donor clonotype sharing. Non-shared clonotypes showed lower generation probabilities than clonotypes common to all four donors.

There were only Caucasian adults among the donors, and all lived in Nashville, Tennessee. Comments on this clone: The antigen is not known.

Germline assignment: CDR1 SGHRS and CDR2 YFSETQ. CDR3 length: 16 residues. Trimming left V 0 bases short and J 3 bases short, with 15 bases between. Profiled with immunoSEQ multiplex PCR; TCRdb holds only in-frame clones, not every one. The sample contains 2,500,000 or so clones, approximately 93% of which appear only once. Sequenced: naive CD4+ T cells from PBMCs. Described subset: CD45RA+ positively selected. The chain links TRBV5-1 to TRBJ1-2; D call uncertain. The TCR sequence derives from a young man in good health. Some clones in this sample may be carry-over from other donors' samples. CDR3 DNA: TGCGCCAGCAGCTTGGCCGTTTCGACGTATTACTATGGCTACACCTTC. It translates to CASSLAVSTYYYGYTF.